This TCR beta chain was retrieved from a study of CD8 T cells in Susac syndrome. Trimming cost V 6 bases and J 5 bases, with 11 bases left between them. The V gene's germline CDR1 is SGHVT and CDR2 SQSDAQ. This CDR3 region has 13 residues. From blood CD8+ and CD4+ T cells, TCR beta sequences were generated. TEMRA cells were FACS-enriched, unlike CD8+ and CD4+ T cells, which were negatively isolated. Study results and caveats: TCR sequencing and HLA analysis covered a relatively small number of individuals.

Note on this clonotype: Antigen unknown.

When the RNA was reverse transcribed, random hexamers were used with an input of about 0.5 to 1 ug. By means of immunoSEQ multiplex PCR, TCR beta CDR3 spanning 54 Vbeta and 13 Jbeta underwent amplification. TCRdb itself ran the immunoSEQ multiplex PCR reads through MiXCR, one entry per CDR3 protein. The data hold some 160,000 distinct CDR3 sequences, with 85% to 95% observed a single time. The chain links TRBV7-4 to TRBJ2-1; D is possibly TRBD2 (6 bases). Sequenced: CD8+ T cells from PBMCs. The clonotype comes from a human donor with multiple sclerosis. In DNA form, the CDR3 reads TGTGCCAGCAGGGGACTTCAAAACAATGAGCAGTTCTTC. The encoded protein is CASRGLQNNEQFF.